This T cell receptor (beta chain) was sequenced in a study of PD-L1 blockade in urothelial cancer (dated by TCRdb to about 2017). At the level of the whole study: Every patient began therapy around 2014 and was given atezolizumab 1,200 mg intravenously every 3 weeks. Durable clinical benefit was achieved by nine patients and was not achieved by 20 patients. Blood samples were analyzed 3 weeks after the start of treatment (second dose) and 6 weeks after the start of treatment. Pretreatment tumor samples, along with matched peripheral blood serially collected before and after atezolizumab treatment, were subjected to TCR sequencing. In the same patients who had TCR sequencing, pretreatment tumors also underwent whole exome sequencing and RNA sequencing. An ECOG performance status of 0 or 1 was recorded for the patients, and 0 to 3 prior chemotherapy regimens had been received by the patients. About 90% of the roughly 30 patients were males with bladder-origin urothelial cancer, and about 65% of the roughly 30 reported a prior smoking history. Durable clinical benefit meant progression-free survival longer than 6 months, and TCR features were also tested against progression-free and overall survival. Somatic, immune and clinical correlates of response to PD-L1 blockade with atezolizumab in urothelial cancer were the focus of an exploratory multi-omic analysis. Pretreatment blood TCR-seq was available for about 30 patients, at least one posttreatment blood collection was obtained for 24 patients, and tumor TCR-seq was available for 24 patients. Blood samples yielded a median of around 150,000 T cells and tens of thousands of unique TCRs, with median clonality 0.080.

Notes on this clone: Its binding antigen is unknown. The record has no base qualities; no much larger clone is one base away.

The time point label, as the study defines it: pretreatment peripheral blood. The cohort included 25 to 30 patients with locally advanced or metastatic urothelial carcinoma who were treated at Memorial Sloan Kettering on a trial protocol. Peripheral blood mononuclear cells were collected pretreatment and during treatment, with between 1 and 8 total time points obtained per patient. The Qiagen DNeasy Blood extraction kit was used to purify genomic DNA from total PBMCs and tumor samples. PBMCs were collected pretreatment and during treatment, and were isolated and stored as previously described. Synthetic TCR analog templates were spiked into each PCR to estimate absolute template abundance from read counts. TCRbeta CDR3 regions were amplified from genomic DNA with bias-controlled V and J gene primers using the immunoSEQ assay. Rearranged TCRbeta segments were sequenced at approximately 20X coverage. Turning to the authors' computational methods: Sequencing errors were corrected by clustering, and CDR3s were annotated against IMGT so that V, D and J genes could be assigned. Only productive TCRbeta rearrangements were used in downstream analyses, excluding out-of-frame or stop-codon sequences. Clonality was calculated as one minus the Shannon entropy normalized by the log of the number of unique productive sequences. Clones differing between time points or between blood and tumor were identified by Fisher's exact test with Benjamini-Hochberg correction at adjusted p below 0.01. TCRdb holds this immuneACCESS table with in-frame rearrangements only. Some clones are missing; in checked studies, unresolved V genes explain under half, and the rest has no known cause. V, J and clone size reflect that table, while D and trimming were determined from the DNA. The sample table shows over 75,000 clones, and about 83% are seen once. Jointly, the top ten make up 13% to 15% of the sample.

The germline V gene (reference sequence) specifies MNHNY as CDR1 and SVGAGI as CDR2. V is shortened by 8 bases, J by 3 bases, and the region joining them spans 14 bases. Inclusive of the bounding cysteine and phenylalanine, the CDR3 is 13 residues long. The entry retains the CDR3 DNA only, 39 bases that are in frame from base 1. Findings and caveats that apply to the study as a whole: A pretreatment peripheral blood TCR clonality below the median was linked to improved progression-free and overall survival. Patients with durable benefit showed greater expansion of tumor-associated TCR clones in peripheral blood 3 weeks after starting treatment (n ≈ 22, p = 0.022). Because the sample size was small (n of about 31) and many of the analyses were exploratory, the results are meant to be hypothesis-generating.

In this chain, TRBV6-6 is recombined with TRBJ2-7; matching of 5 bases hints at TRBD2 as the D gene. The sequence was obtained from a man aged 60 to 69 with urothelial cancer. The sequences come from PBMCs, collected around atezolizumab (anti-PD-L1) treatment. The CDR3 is CASSLMGVYEQYF. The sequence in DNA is TGTGCCAGCTCCCTCATGGGAGTCTACGAGCAGTACTTC.